The sequence of this TCR beta chain was determined in a study of vaccination and CD4 T cells after COVID-19. Whole-study findings and limits: Convalescent patients' vaccine-specific clones were spike mono-reactive in 304 of 307 cases.

Treatment specified: roughly nine-day PBMC culture with coronavirus spike peptide pools or control peptides (ViraFEST assay). Those CD4+ T cells from the unexposed donor predate the COVID-19 pandemic (2011-2018). This clonotype came up a few times. As yet, its antigen is unknown. Germline CDR1 reads SGHTA; CDR2 reads FQGTGA. V was cut by 4 bases and J by 4 bases, with 28 bases left in between. The CDR3 length is 19 residues. Cultured CD4+ T cell DNA was sequenced using the Oncomine TCR Beta short-read assay. Genomic DNA was isolated from CD4+ T cells that had been cultured. TCRdb recomputed calls from the PCR reads with MiXCR, one row per CDR3 protein. The sample yields over 6,500 distinct CDR3 sequences, about 41% seen once.

Specimen: CD4+ T cells from blood, cultured in vitro. The rearrangement uses TRBV7-3 and TRBJ1-2; D is perhaps TRBD1 (6 bases). The clonotype was recovered from a human donor in good health. CDR3 coding DNA: TGTGCCAGCAGCTCCATCGGATTAGGGGGGAGGATGCCTGGCTATGGCTACACCTTC. Translated: CASSSIGLGGRMPGYGYTF.